These T cell receptor beta chains were read from a single sample in a study of beta chain features in type 1 diabetes. Data came from immunoSEQ multiplex PCR; TCRdb stores just in-frame clones and leaves some out. The sample lists about 330,000 clones, about 10% occurring once. The sequenced sample consisted of naive CD4+ T cells from blood. The receptors here all came from a young woman in good health. Each CDR3 is given with its conserved first and last residue. D genes are given only for firm matches. The size field is filled for only some rows; it gives once, few, many or a size class.

d_call j_call clone_size v_call cdr3_nt cdr3_aa
- TRBJ2-3 - TRBV14 TGTGCCAGCAGCGGCTGGACAGGCACAGATACGCAGTATTTT CASSGWTGTDTQYF
TRBD1 TRBJ2-7 - TRBV7-9 TGTGCCGGGGGACAGGGGGTTTACGAGCAGTACTTC CAGGQGVYEQYF
- TRBJ2-5 - TRBV7-2 TGTGCCAGCAGCCGTAGAGAGACCCAGTACTTC CASSRRETQYF
TRBD2 TRBJ2-5 many TRBV4-3 TGCGCCAGCAGCCAAAACCCGGGGAGGGAGGCCCAGTACTTC CASSQNPGREAQYF
TRBD2 TRBJ2-2 - TRBV9 TGTGCCAGCAGCGTAGAGGCGGGAGGCAACACCGGGGAGCTGTTTTTT CASSVEAGGNTGELFF
TRBD1 TRBJ2-1 few TRBV19 TGTGCCAGTAGTATCGGGACAGGGTTGCCTAATGAGCAGTTCTTC CASSIGTGLPNEQFF
- TRBJ2-3 few TRBV7-2 TGTGCCAGCAGGCTCACGCGATATTCGACGCAGTATTTT CASRLTRYSTQYF
TRBD2 TRBJ2-1 few TRBV6-5 TGTGCCAGCCGACTAGCCACCAGCTCCTACAATGAGCAGTTCTTC CASRLATSSYNEQFF
- TRBJ2-7 - TRBV21-1 TGTGCCAGCAGCAATCGGGTCTTATACGAGCAGTACTTC CASSNRVLYEQYF
TRBD1 TRBJ2-1 - TRBV15 TGTGCCACCAGCGGACAGGGCTCCTACAATGAGCAGTTCTTC CATSGQGSYNEQFF
- TRBJ2-1 few TRBV4-1 TGCGCCAGCAGCCATGGAGGGAGGAAGGATTACGAGCAGTTCTTC CASSHGGRKDYEQFF
- TRBJ1-3 few TRBV4-3 TGCGCCAGCAGTCGCAGGGTCAGCTCTGGAAACACCATATATTTT CASSRRVSSGNTIYF
TRBD2 TRBJ2-2 - TRBV4-3 TGCGCCAGCAGCCAAGAGCCCCCGGGACTAGCGGGAGCCACCGGGGAGCTGTTTTTT CASSQEPPGLAGATGELFF
TRBD1 TRBJ2-3 few TRBV29-1 TGCAGCGCCAGACAGGGGGCCGGCACAGATACGCAGTATTTT CSARQGAGTDTQYF
- TRBJ2-7 - TRBV30 TGTGCCTGGAGTGTAAGGACAGACTACGAGCAGTACTTC CAWSVRTDYEQYF
- TRBJ1-5 - TRBV19 TGTGCCAGTAGTATGACAGGATCTCGCAATCAGCCCCAGCATTTT CASSMTGSRNQPQHF
TRBD2 TRBJ2-4 - TRBV28 TGTGCCAGCAGTTTAGCCCTCGGGGGGATAGCCAAAAACATTCAGTACTTC CASSLALGGIAKNIQYF
TRBD2 TRBJ2-1 - TRBV9 TGTGCCAGCAGCGTAGGGCTAGCGGAGAGGGATGAGCAGTTCTTC CASSVGLAERDEQFF
TRBD1 TRBJ1-5 - TRBV5-1 TGCGCCAGCAGATTGGACAGGGGGCCCAATCAGCCCCAGCATTTT CASRLDRGPNQPQHF
TRBD1 TRBJ2-5 - TRBV10-3 TGTGCCATCAGCCCGGGACAGACACAAGAGACCCAGTACTTC CAISPGQTQETQYF
TRBD1 TRBJ1-2 few TRBV7-2 TGTGCCAGCAGCTTAGCGCTAACAGGGGGCGATGGCTACACCTTC CASSLALTGGDGYTF
TRBD2 TRBJ2-1 - TRBV28 TGTGCCAGCAGATCAGCGGGACGGAATTCGGATGAGCAGTTCTTC CASRSAGRNSDEQFF
- TRBJ1-2 - TRBV5-6 TGTGCCAGCAGCTTGGTGAGGGACAATGGCTACACCTTC CASSLVRDNGYTF
- TRBJ2-3 few TRBV27 TGTGCCAGCATGGGACATATAGGAACAGATACGCAGTATTTT CASMGHIGTDTQYF
- TRBJ2-6 few TRBV4-1 TGCGCCAGCAGCCGAGAGGCGGCAGGGTCCCCTGGGGCCAACGTCCTGACTTTC CASSREAAGSPGANVLTF
- TRBJ1-1 few TRBV30 TGTGCCTGGAGTAATTTGCGCGACAGTGGCCCAATGAACACTGAAGCTTTCTTT CAWSNLRDSGPMNTEAFF
TRBD2 TRBJ2-1 - TRBV19 TGTGCCAGTAGTATCTCAGGGAACAGGCTAGCGGGAGTCGTCAATGAGCAGTTCTTC CASSISGNRLAGVVNEQFF
- TRBJ2-1 - TRBV18 TGTGCCAGCTCGGAAGGACAGGAGCAGTTCTTC CASSEGQEQFF
TRBD2 TRBJ2-1 - TRBV18 TGTGCCAGCTCAGAGACTAGCGGGAGGGGTCATGAGCAGTTCTTC CASSETSGRGHEQFF
TRBD1 TRBJ1-5 few TRBV7-2 TGTGCCAGCAGCTCCAGGGGGTTTCAGCCCCAGCATTTT CASSSRGFQPQHF
- TRBJ2-1 - TRBV19 TGTGCCAGCTCAGGCGGAATTGGACAGCGAACCTACAATGAGCAGTTCTTC CASSGGIGQRTYNEQFF
- TRBJ1-5 few TRBV21-1 TGTGCCAGCAGCCACGCCATGGAGAGCCTCAATCAGCCCCAGCATTTT CASSHAMESLNQPQHF
TRBD1 TRBJ2-1 few TRBV29-1 TGCAGCGCTGGTGCTGGGACAGGGTTCAATGAGCAGTTCTTC CSAGAGTGFNEQFF
- TRBJ1-5 few TRBV9 TGTGCCAGCAGCGTAAGTGGACAGAACAATCAGCCCCAGCATTTT CASSVSGQNNQPQHF
- TRBJ1-4 - TRBV29-1 TGCAGCGTTCGACGGGGCGGGGATGAAAAACTGTTTTTT CSVRRGGDEKLFF
- TRBJ2-1 few TRBV9 TGTGCCAGCAGCTACTTTGGTGAGCGGGCCAATGAGCAGTTCTTC CASSYFGERANEQFF
- TRBJ2-1 - TRBV20-1 TGCAGTGCTACGGGAGTCAATGAGCAGTTCTTC CSATGVNEQFF
TRBD2 TRBJ2-7 few TRBV5-4 TGTGCCAGCAGCCCTCGCGGCGGGAGCCTCTCCTACGAGCAGTACTTC CASSPRGGSLSYEQYF
- TRBJ2-7 - TRBV19 TGTGCCAGTAGTATGTACCAGGACTACGAGCAGTACTTC CASSMYQDYEQYF
TRBD2 TRBJ2-3 - TRBV9 TGTGCCAGCAGCGTAGGAGGAGGTTCGGCGACTAGCGGGACAGATACGCAGTATTTT CASSVGGGSATSGTDTQYF
- TRBJ2-1 - TRBV14 TGTGCCAGCAGCCAACGGCGGGCGCCCTACAATGAGCAGTTCTTC CASSQRRAPYNEQFF
- TRBJ2-5 - TRBV9 TGTGCCAGCAGCGCAGCCCCACGGGAGAGCCCTCGGGAGACCCAGTACTTC CASSAAPRESPRETQYF
- TRBJ2-1 few TRBV29-1 TGCAGCGTCGTTAGAAGCTCCTACAATGAGCAGTTCTTC CSVVRSSYNEQFF
- TRBJ2-7 few TRBV6-5 TGTGCCAGCAGTCAGACAGGTACCTACGAGCAGTACTTC CASSQTGTYEQYF
- TRBJ2-7 - TRBV5-6 TGTGCCAGCAGCTTCAGGGGCTATCACGAGCAGTACTTC CASSFRGYHEQYF
TRBD2 TRBJ2-1 - TRBV11-2 TGTGCCAGCAGCTTAGGGTCTAGCGGGAGGGCCAATGAGCAGTTCTTC CASSLGSSGRANEQFF
TRBD2 TRBJ2-5 - TRBV7-2 TGTGCCAGCAGCTGGGGGCCGCTAGCGGGAAACCAAGAGACCCAGTACTTC CASSWGPLAGNQETQYF
TRBD2 TRBJ2-2 - TRBV5-6 TGTGCCAGCAGCTTGGAGAGGACTAGTTTCGGGGAGCTGTTTTTT CASSLERTSFGELFF
- TRBJ1-5 few TRBV29-1 TGCAGCGTTGAGATACAGGGATCTCAGCCCCAGCATTTT CSVEIQGSQPQHF
TRBD2 TRBJ2-6 - TRBV29-1 TGCAGCGTTGAGGGAGGGACCTCTGGGGCCAACGTCCTGACTTTC CSVEGGTSGANVLTF
- TRBJ1-5 - TRBV4-3 TGCGCCAGCAGCCAGGTAACGGGGGGCAATCAGCCCCAGCATTTT CASSQVTGGNQPQHF
- TRBJ2-5 few TRBV5-5 TGTGCCAGCAGTTTGGAACAGGAGACCCAGTACTTC CASSLEQETQYF
- TRBJ2-7 - TRBV25-1 TGTGCCAGCAGAGCCGCTGCTAGCGCGGGGATAATGTACTTC CASRAAASAGIMYF